Listed below are T cell receptor beta chains from one sample, sequenced in a study of blood T cell repertoires in COVID-19. Sequenced by immunoSEQ multiplex PCR; TCRdb stores in-frame clones only, minus some. Of 400,000 to 500,000 clones in the sample, 70% to 90% were seen once. Material: PBMCs or T cells enriched from blood (not recorded which). All receptors come from a woman younger than 30 who had been exposed to COVID-19. Each CDR3 is given without its conserved first and last residue.

v_gene | CDR3aa
TRBV18 | ASSPGQGLQPQH
TRBV5-1 | ASSPIPTGQGAYEQY
TRBV15 | ATSRGRSSYNSPLH
TRBV24-1 | ATSPTGANTGELF
TRBV7-9 | ASSLALGARGMYNSPLH
TRBV19 | ASSIVLAGLGNQPQH
TRBV3-1/TRBV3-2 | ASSQPPTGPQETQY
TRBV4-1 | ASSQAFLETQY
TRBV12-3/TRBV12-4 | ASSPAVYNEQF
TRBV2 | ASGKLAASEQF
TRBV5-1 | ASSYSGSTYNEQF
TRBV19 | ASGPGQPSANEKLF
TRBV23-1 | ASSQPGNTEAF
TRBV7-7 | ASSPRSGDLNEQF
TRBV19 | ASSLGQGAPYNEQF
TRBV15 | ATSRDSGLAGKSYEQY
TRBV4-1 | ASSQGGRPPNTEAF
TRBV9 | ASSVFSGRGTGELF
TRBV19 | ASTPGYLYGYT
TRBV7-9 | ASSLREGKGYEQY
TRBV6-5 | ASSFPTGRNTEAF
TRBV7-8 | ASSSGTPPYEQY
TRBV30 | AWSETGTATYGYT
TRBV29-1 | SVEDRTSYEQY
TRBV6-5 | ASTPETGRDEQY
TRBV24-1 | ATSPTTGEQY
TRBV6-5 | ASRGDRVQPQH
TRBV5-1 | ASSFSPNNEQF
TRBV11-2 | ASSLFNEQY
TRBV7-6 | ASSPIAAGYQETQY
TRBV5-4 | ASSLTAGVNTEAF
TRBV11-3 | ASSVSGTGRQETQY
TRBV11-2 | ASSFRTGGYNEQF
TRBV9 | ASSSREDVPDTQY
TRBV7-4 | ASSAGGPGTSGRTYEQY
TRBV18 | ASSPPTGGYT
TRBV7-6 | ASSSSGGPTDTQY
TRBV7-2 | ANSLRRGLASTDTQY
TRBV7-8 | ASSLGTGGDTYGYT
TRBV6-4 | ASRASGDTGELF
TRBV28 | ASSLGRGQVSGGYT
TRBV7-9 | ASSPGQGSTEAF